The 14 T cell receptor beta chains in this list originate from one sample, sequenced in a study of regulatory T cells in long-lasting Graves disease. Building the TCR beta libraries relied on iRepertoire HTBI primers, and CDR3 regions underwent Arm-PCR. TCRdb passed the multiplex PCR reads through MiXCR, listing each CDR3 protein once. The table includes approximately 440,000 distinct CDR3 sequences, around 20% detected once. Time point noted: persistent/refractory GD, antithyroid drugs over 5 years with positive TRAb. From RNA extracted from PBMCs, the TCR library was made. Sample: peripheral blood mononuclear cells (PBMCs), taken when the disease was refractory, from a patient treated with antithyroid drugs. The receptors stem from a female donor with Graves disease.

This clonotype was counted between two and nine times. The chain carries TRBV7-3 and TRBJ2-2; 13 bases align to TRBD2. The CDR3 contains 18 residues. V trimming: 2 bases; J trimming: 5 bases; junction bases outside the gene matches: 8. Germline lookup yields CDR1 SGHTA and CDR2 FQGTGA. This chain's CDR3 is CASSLRTLAGGKTGELFF. The CDR3 DNA is TGTGCCAGCAGCTTACGCACACTAGCGGGAGGGAAGACCGGGGAGCTGTTTTTT.

With regard to this clonotype: This may arise from a read error, as a much more abundant clone is one base away. V gene TRBV2 combines with J gene TRBJ1-1, with unresolved D. The germline V gene has CDR1 SNHLY and CDR2 FYNNEI. The V end lost 6 bases, the J end lost 5 bases, and 10 bases lay between the germline ends. The CDR3 loop spans 12 amino acids. DNA of the CDR3: TGTGCCAGCAGGGGAGGAGGGACTGAAGCTTTCTTT. Residues: CASRGGGTEAFF.

The chain joins TRBV20-1 to TRBJ2-3; tentative D call: TRBD2 (6 bases). Germline V CDR1 and CDR2: DFQATT, SNEGSKA (reference sequence). Trimming stripped 3 bases from V and 0 bases from J, with 10 bases between. This CDR3 is built from 14 residues. The CDR3: CSASFSGSTDTQYF. The CDR3, as DNA: TGCAGTGCTAGTTTTAGCGGTAGCACAGATACGCAGTATTTT.

This clonotype has a count of ten or more. This chain joins TRBV6-1 and TRBJ1-1; D not certain. Germline loops: CDR1 MNHNS, CDR2 SASEGT. With 4 bases removed from V and 2 bases from J, the gap between germline ends came to 8 bases. The CDR3 loop spans 13 amino acids. This CDR3 reads CASSVRLNTEAFF. In DNA, the CDR3 is TGTGCCAGCAGTGTACGTTTAAACACTGAAGCTTTCTTT.

This chain joins TRBV28 and TRBJ2-1; unclear D gene. Trimming cost V 6 bases and J 7 bases, with 10 bases left between them. The CDR3 covers 12 residues. Germline assignment: CDR1 MDHEN and CDR2 SYDVKM. Here the CDR3 reads CASSPEENEQFF. CDR3 DNA: TGTGCCAGCAGCCCCGAGGAGAATGAGCAGTTCTTC.

This clonotype showed up many times. One end of the junction does not line up with germline, which may come from a read error. The chain is built from TRBV11-1 and TRBJ2-5; 10 bases line up with TRBD2. This CDR3 is built from 15 residues. Germline V gives CDR1 SGHAT, CDR2 FQDESV (reference sequence). In DNA, the CDR3 is TGTGCCGGCAGCGTCGGGCTAGCGGGAGAAGAGACCCAGTACTTC. It encodes CAGSVGLAGEETQYF.

This rearrangement joins TRBV4-3 to TRBJ2-5; either TRBD1 or TRBD2 may fit D (5 bases each). Germline V gives CDR1 LGHNA, CDR2 YSLEER. Deletions cut 0 bases from V and 4 bases from J, with 18 bases between. There are 17 residues in the CDR3. The CDR3 here is CASSQDGAGSSGETQYF. In DNA form, the CDR3 reads TGCGCCAGCAGCCAAGATGGGGCAGGGAGCTCCGGAGAGACCCAGTACTTC.

This clonotype was recorded many times. This chain links TRBV24-1 with TRBJ2-2; 7 nucleotides match TRBD2. V lost 9 bases and J lost 4; bases outside the gene matches: 19. The germline V gene has CDR1 KGHDR and CDR2 SFDVKD. This CDR3 contains 18 residues. The CDR3 here is CATERGGRPTKITGELFF. Written as DNA, the CDR3 is TGTGCCACCGAACGTGGCGGGAGACCCACTAAAATCACCGGGGAGCTGTTTTTT.

The V gene is TRBV18, the J gene TRBJ2-7, with D hard to call. The CDR3 has 15 residues. Germline CDR1 reads KGHSH; CDR2 reads LQKENI. The V end lost 2 bases, the J end lost 6 bases, and 17 bases lay between the germline ends. CDR3 sequence (DNA): TGTGCCAGCTCACCATCTTTTCAGCGTAAGGGCGAGCAGTACTTC. Encoded protein: CASSPSFQRKGEQYF. Supplemented by reference TRBV18 and TRBJ2-7, the full variable domain reads NAGVMQNPRHLVRRRGQEARLRCSPMKGHSHVYWYRQLPEEGLKFMVYLQKENIIDESGMPKERFSAEFPKEGPSILRIQQVVRGDSAAYFCASSPSFQRKGEQYFGPGTRLTVT.

The chain joins TRBV20-1 to TRBJ2-6; TRBD1 agrees at 10 bases. The junction had 0 bases not matched to a gene; V was cut back by 1 base and J by 0 bases. The germline V gene has CDR1 DFQATT and CDR2 SNEGSKA (reference sequence). The CDR3 runs 16 residues. CDR3 in DNA: TGCAGTGCTAGAGGACAGGGGGCCTCTGGGGCCAACGTCCTGACTTTC. This translates into CSARGQGASGANVLTF.

Only a few counts were recorded for this clonotype. This chain joins TRBV12-3 or TRBV12-4 and TRBJ1-1; unclear D gene. CDR3 length equals 14 residues. Trimming took off 5 bases at V and 4 bases at J, with 14 bases between the two ends. CDR3 residues: CASSPGIVGTEAFF. As DNA, the CDR3 is TGTGCCAGCAGTCCAGGCATTGTAGGCACTGAAGCTTTCTTT.

The CDR3 sequence is CASSQGAVNTGELFF. The CDR3 coding sequence is TGCGCCAGCAGCCAGGGCGCAGTCAACACCGGGGAGCTGTTTTTT. The chain uses TRBV5-1 and TRBJ2-2; maybe TRBD1 (5 bases). Germline V gives CDR1 SGHRS, CDR2 YFSETQ. Trimming cost V 4 bases and J 2 bases, with 12 bases left between them. The CDR3 runs 15 residues.

This chain joins TRBV7-9 and TRBJ2-2, with a weak D call TRBD2 (5 bases). Trimming cost V 6 bases and J 2 bases, with 16 bases left between them. This CDR3 is built from 16 residues. Germline V lookup: CDR1 SEHNR, CDR2 FQNEAQ (reference sequence). The CDR3 region is CASRTWGASNTGELFF. Here the CDR3 DNA reads TGTGCCAGCAGGACCTGGGGAGCGTCCAACACCGGGGAGCTGTTTTTT. The full variable domain, rest sourced from reference TRBV7-9 and TRBJ2-2, is DTGVSQNPRHKITKRGQNVTFRCDPISEHNRLYWYRQTLGQGPEFLTYFQNEAQLEKSRLLSDRFSAERPKGSFSTLEIQRTEQGDSAMYLCASRTWGASNTGELFFGEGSRLTVL.

On this clonotype itself: Since a far larger clone is one base different, this is likely a read error. The chain joins TRBV7-9 to TRBJ1-4, with TRBD1 identical over 10 bases. Germline assignment: CDR1 SEHNR and CDR2 FQNEAQ (reference sequence). This CDR3 contains 14 residues. The CDR3 DNA follows: TGTACCAGCAGCGCGACAGGGGGCTCTGAAAAACTGTTTTTT. Residues: CTSSATGGSEKLFF.